A single sample gave rise to the 6 T cell receptor beta chains below, sequenced in a study of cytotoxic CD8 clonotypes in ibrutinib-treated CLL. Using immunoSEQ multiplex PCR, the repertoire was profiled, and TCRdb retains in-frame clones only, with some absent. The table has 43,000 or so clones, under 80% seen once. The sample here was PBMCs, taken after 24 months of ibrutinib treatment. The receptor source for this set is a human donor with chronic lymphocytic leukemia.

The genes are TRBV20-1 and TRBJ1-5; D unclear. The CDR3 extends over 9 amino acids. V lost 6 bases and J lost 4, with 1 base in between. Germline V gives CDR1 DFQATT, CDR2 SNEGSKA (reference sequence). The CDR3 DNA reads TGCAGTGCAAATCAGCCCCAGCATTTT. Protein: CSANQPQHF.

The genes are TRBV19 and TRBJ2-1; 8 bases match TRBD2. This CDR3 is 15 amino acids long. V lost 2 bases to trimming and J lost 6 bases; unmatched junction nucleotides: 6. Germline values: CDR1 LNHDA, CDR2 SQIVND (reference sequence). In DNA, the CDR3 is TGTGCCAGTAGTATAAAGCGGGGGACTCCCAATGAGCAGTTCTTC. Its protein product is CASSIKRGTPNEQFF.

The J gene is TRBJ2-5, the V gene TRBV5-1, with TRBD2 identical over 9 bases. Germline assignment: CDR1 SGHRS and CDR2 YFSETQ. The ends lost 5 bases at V and 3 bases at J; junction bases unmatched: 8. This CDR3 has 15 residues. Here the CDR3 reads CASRRGSGGEETQYF. The CDR3 DNA reads TGCGCCAGCAGACGGGGTAGCGGGGGAGAAGAGACCCAGTACTTC.

The rearrangement links TRBV4-1 to TRBJ2-1, with 11 bases identical to TRBD2. The germline gives CDR1 MGHRA, CDR2 YSYEKL. The CDR3 is made up of 17 amino acids. J was trimmed by 5 bases and V by 2 bases; bases with no gene match: 8. CDR3 coding DNA: TGCGCCAGCAGCCAACTTAGCGGGAGGGCCAGTAACAATGAGCAGTTCTTC. Its protein product is CASSQLSGRASNNEQFF.

This clone appeared once. The J gene is TRBJ2-4, the V gene TRBV30; TRBD2 matches at 15 bases. The junction had 6 bases not matched to a gene; V was cut back by 3 bases and J by 0 bases. This CDR3 has 18 amino acids. Germline loops: CDR1 GTSNPN, CDR2 SVGIG (reference sequence). The CDR3 reads CAWSRGLAGGLAKNIQYF. Here the CDR3 DNA reads TGTGCCTGGAGCAGAGGACTAGCGGGAGGGTTAGCCAAAAACATTCAGTACTTC.

V and J are TRBV5-1 and TRBJ2-6, with D unclear. V lost 0 bases to trimming and J lost 13 bases, with 5 bases between them. The germline V gene encodes CDR1 SGHRS and CDR2 YFSETQ. CDR3 length: 11 residues. CDR3 sequence reads: CASSLDRVLTF. The CDR3 DNA sequence: TGCGCCAGCAGCTTGGACCGGGTCCTGACTTTC.